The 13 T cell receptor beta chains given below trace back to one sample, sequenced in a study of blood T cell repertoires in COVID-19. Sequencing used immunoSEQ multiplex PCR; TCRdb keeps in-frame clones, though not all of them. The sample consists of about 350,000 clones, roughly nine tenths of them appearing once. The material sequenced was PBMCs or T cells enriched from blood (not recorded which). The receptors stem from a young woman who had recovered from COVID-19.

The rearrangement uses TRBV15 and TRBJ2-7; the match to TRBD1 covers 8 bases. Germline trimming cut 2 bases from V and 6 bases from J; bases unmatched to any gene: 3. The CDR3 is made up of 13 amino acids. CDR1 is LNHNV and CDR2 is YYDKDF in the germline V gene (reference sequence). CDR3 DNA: TGTGCCACCAGCAGACAGGGGGCGCGCGAGCAGTACTTC. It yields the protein CATSRQGAREQYF.

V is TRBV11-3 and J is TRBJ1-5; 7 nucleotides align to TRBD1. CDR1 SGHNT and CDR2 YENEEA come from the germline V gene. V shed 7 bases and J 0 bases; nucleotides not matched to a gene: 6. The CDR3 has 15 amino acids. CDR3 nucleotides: TGTGCCAGCATTGGACAGGAGGTTAGCAATCAGCCCCAGCATTTT. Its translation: CASIGQEVSNQPQHF. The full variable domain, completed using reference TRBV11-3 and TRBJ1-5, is EAGVVQSPRYKIIEKKQPVAFWCNPISGHNTLYWYLQNLGQGPELLIRYENEEAVDDSQLPKDRFSAERLKGVDSTLKIQPAELGDSAVYLCASIGQEVSNQPQHFGDGTRLSIL.

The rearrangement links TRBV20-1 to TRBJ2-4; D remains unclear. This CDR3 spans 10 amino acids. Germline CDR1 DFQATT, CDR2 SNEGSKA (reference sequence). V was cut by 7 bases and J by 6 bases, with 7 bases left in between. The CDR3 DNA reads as TGCAGTGTGGGCTCAAACATTCAGTACTTC. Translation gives CSVGSNIQYF.

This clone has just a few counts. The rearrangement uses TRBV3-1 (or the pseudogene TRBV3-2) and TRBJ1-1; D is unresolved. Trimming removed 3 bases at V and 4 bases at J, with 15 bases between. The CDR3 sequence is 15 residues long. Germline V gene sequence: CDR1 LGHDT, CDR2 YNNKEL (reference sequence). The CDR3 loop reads CASSHSELEGTEAFF. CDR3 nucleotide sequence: TGTGCCAGCAGCCATTCGGAACTTGAGGGCACTGAAGCTTTCTTT.

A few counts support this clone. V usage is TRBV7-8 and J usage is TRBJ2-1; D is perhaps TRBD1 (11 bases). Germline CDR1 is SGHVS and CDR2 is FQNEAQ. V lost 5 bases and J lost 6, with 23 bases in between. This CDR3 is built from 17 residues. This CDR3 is CASSPLAGTGGFNEQFF. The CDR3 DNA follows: TGTGCCAGCAGCCCACTAGCGGGGACAGGGGGTTTCAATGAGCAGTTCTTC.

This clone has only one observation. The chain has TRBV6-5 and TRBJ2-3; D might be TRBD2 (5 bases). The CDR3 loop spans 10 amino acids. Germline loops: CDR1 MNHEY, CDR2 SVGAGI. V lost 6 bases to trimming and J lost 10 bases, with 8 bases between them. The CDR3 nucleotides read TGTGCCAGCAGGCTGGAGGCGCAGTATTTT. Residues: CASRLEAQYF.

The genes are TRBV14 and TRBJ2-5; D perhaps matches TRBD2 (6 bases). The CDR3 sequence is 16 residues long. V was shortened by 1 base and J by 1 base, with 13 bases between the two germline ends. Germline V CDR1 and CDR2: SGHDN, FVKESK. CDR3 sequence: CASSQARDWRQETQYF. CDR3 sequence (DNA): TGTGCCAGCAGCCAAGCCCGGGACTGGCGCCAAGAGACCCAGTACTTC.

This CDR3 is CASTAGGQPQHF. The CDR3 DNA reads TGTGCCAGCACCGCCGGCGGGCAGCCCCAGCATTTT. The rearrangement joins TRBV28 to TRBJ1-5, with unresolved D. Germline loops: CDR1 MDHEN, CDR2 SYDVKM. This CDR3 is 12 amino acids long. The ends were cut back, 7 bases at V and 7 bases at J, with 11 bases in the middle.

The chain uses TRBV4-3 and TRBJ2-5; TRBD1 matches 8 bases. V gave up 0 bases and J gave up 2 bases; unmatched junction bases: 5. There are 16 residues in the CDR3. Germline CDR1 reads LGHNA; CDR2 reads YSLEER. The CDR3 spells CASSQDHRGVQETQYF. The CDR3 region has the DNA TGCGCCAGCAGCCAAGATCACAGGGGGGTTCAAGAGACCCAGTACTTC.

CDR3 in amino acids: CASSPLGKRGPGNEQFF. CDR3 sequence (DNA): TGTGCCAGCAGTCCCCTCGGGAAGCGGGGGCCGGGGAATGAGCAGTTCTTC. The chain has TRBV27 and TRBJ2-1; TRBD2 matches 8 bases. V trimming: 5 bases; J trimming: 7 bases; junction bases outside the gene matches: 16. CDR3 length: 17 amino acids. Germline loops: CDR1 MNHEY, CDR2 SMNVEV (reference sequence).

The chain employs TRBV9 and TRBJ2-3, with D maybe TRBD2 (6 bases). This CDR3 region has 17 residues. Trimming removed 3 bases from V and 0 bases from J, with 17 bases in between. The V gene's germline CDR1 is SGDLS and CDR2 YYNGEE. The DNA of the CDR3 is TGTGCCAGCAGCGCGGAGGGACTTTTTACAAGCACAGATACGCAGTATTTT. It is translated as CASSAEGLFTSTDTQYF.

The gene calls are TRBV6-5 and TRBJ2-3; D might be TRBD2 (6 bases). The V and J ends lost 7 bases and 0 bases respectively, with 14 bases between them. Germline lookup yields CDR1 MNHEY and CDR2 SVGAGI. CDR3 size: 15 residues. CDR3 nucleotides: TGTGCCAGCACCGACCGCGGGGCGAGCACAGATACGCAGTATTTT. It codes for CASTDRGASTDTQYF.

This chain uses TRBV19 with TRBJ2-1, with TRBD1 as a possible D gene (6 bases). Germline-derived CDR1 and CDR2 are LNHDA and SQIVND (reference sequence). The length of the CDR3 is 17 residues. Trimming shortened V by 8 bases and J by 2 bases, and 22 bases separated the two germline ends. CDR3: CASAITMTAGAYNEQFF. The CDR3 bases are TGTGCCAGTGCGATAACAATGACGGCAGGGGCCTACAATGAGCAGTTCTTC.